A selection of T cell receptor beta chains follows, all from one sample in a study of liver allograft versus peripheral blood T cells. TCRdb reprocessed the reads with MiXCR, giving one entry per CDR3 protein. The table records around 16,000 distinct CDR3 sequences, roughly a fifth of them present only once. Receptors originate from a human patient who had a liver transplant. Some T cells may possibly be graft donor cells. Each CDR3 is given with its conserved first and last residue. Fields, in order: J gene, D gene, V gene, clone size, CDR3 DNA, CDR3 protein. D genes are given only for firm matches. Rows may omit the clone size; those that give it use once, few, many or a size class.

J gene: TRBJ1-4; D gene: -; V gene: TRBV6-1; clone size: few; CDR3 DNA: TGTGCCAGCAGTCCGGAAGACTGGGAAAAACTGTTTTTT; CDR3 protein: CASSPEDWEKLFF
J gene: TRBJ2-7; D gene: TRBD1; V gene: TRBV19; clone size: -; CDR3 DNA: TGTGCCAGTAGTGTCAGAGCGACAGGGGGCTATGGCGAGCAGTACTTC; CDR3 protein: CASSVRATGGYGEQYF
J gene: TRBJ1-1; D gene: -; V gene: TRBV30; clone size: few; CDR3 DNA: TGTGCCATATCCATGTATAACACTGAAGCTTTCTTT; CDR3 protein: CAISMYNTEAFF
J gene: TRBJ1-1; D gene: -; V gene: TRBV6-2/TRBV6-3; clone size: -; CDR3 DNA: TGTGCCAGCAGTTACTCGACGAAAGGGGAGGGCACTGAAGCTTTCTTT; CDR3 protein: CASSYSTKGEGTEAFF
J gene: TRBJ2-4; D gene: -; V gene: TRBV20-1; clone size: -; CDR3 DNA: TGCAGTGCTAGATCGAGGACAGATTTAGCCAAAAACATTCAGTACTTC; CDR3 protein: CSARSRTDLAKNIQYF
J gene: TRBJ1-3; D gene: TRBD1; V gene: TRBV24-1; clone size: -; CDR3 DNA: TGTGCCACCAGTGAACGGGCAGGGGGCGACTCCTCTGGATACACCATATATTTT; CDR3 protein: CATSERAGGDSSGYTIYF
J gene: TRBJ1-5; D gene: -; V gene: TRBV7-2; clone size: -; CDR3 DNA: TGTGCCAGCAGCTTATCCGGTACAGCGAACAATCAGCCCCAGCATTTT; CDR3 protein: CASSLSGTANNQPQHF
J gene: TRBJ1-6; D gene: -; V gene: TRBV18; clone size: many; CDR3 DNA: TGTGCCAGCACGGGCGATCCCGTTGTCTATTCACCCCTCCACTTT; CDR3 protein: CASTGDPVVYSPLHF
J gene: TRBJ2-1; D gene: TRBD2; V gene: TRBV15; clone size: few; CDR3 DNA: TGTGCCACCAGCAGAGGGGCTAGCGGGGGTTATGAGCAGTTCTTC; CDR3 protein: CATSRGASGGYEQFF
J gene: TRBJ1-6; D gene: -; V gene: TRBV28; clone size: -; CDR3 DNA: TGTGCCAGCAGTTTGAGGGGTAATTCACCCCTCCACTTT; CDR3 protein: CASSLRGNSPLHF
J gene: TRBJ2-1; D gene: TRBD2; V gene: TRBV6-1; clone size: many; CDR3 DNA: TGTGCCAGCAGTGAAAGTTCTCGCGCAGCGGGGGGGCAGGGTGAGCAGTTCTTC; CDR3 protein: CASSESSRAAGGQGEQFF
J gene: TRBJ1-4; D gene: -; V gene: TRBV29-1; clone size: medium-sized; CDR3 DNA: TGCAGCGTTGAAAACAGGAGGGAGGAAAAACTGTTTTTT; CDR3 protein: CSVENRREEKLFF
J gene: TRBJ1-1; D gene: -; V gene: TRBV27; clone size: medium-sized; CDR3 DNA: TGTGCCAGCAGTTCAATGGGGAGGGTGAACACTGAAGCTTTCTTT; CDR3 protein: CASSSMGRVNTEAFF
J gene: TRBJ2-7; D gene: -; V gene: TRBV5-4; clone size: -; CDR3 DNA: TGTGCCAGCAGCCCCAGCAGGGGCACCTCTGAGGAGCAGTACTTC; CDR3 protein: CASSPSRGTSEEQYF
J gene: TRBJ1-1; D gene: -; V gene: TRBV29-1; clone size: medium-sized; CDR3 DNA: TGCAGCGTCCACAAAGGGGGGGGCACTGAAGCTTTCTTT; CDR3 protein: CSVHKGGGTEAFF
J gene: TRBJ2-5; D gene: -; V gene: TRBV7-9; clone size: few; CDR3 DNA: TGTGCCAGCAGCCCGCAGGGGGGGGAGGAGACCCAGTACTTC; CDR3 protein: CASSPQGGEETQYF
J gene: TRBJ1-4; D gene: TRBD1; V gene: TRBV5-4; clone size: -; CDR3 DNA: TGTGCCAGCAGCCTAACAGGGGCAGGAGAAAAACTGTTTTTT; CDR3 protein: CASSLTGAGEKLFF
J gene: TRBJ2-3; D gene: TRBD2; V gene: TRBV9; clone size: medium-sized; CDR3 DNA: TGTGCCAGCAGCGCTTGGACTAGCGGGAGTCGAGATACGCAGTATTTT; CDR3 protein: CASSAWTSGSRDTQYF
J gene: TRBJ2-5; D gene: TRBD2; V gene: TRBV19; clone size: many; CDR3 DNA: TGTGCCAGTGCGACTAGCGGGGGGTACCAAGAGACCCAGTACTTC; CDR3 protein: CASATSGGYQETQYF
J gene: TRBJ1-2; D gene: TRBD1; V gene: TRBV28; clone size: -; CDR3 DNA: TGTGCCAGCAGTTTAGGGACAGCAACCTATGGCTACACCTTC; CDR3 protein: CASSLGTATYGYTF
J gene: TRBJ2-3; D gene: -; V gene: TRBV11-1; clone size: few; CDR3 DNA: TGTGCCAGCAGCTTACGGGCAGATACGCAGTATTTT; CDR3 protein: CASSLRADTQYF
J gene: TRBJ1-2; D gene: TRBD1; V gene: TRBV6-1; clone size: -; CDR3 DNA: TGTGCCAGCAGAGAGACAGGGGGATACTATGGCTACACCTTC; CDR3 protein: CASRETGGYYGYTF
J gene: TRBJ2-1; D gene: TRBD2; V gene: TRBV20-1; clone size: -; CDR3 DNA: TGCAGTGCCCGGGCGTCTAGCGGACACAATGAGCAGTTCTTC; CDR3 protein: CSARASSGHNEQFF
J gene: TRBJ2-1; D gene: -; V gene: TRBV7-3; clone size: -; CDR3 DNA: TGTGCCAGCAGCTTAACCGATTACAATGAGCAGTTCTTC; CDR3 protein: CASSLTDYNEQFF
J gene: TRBJ2-7; D gene: TRBD1; V gene: TRBV28; clone size: once; CDR3 DNA: TGTGCCAGCAGCCACCCTGACAGGGCGTACGAGCAGTACTTC; CDR3 protein: CASSHPDRAYEQYF
J gene: TRBJ2-7; D gene: -; V gene: TRBV18; clone size: large; CDR3 DNA: TGTGCCAGCTCACCACGGGCAGGGCGCGCCTACGAGCAGTACTTC; CDR3 protein: CASSPRAGRAYEQYF
J gene: TRBJ2-7; D gene: TRBD1; V gene: TRBV6-5; clone size: many; CDR3 DNA: TGTGCTGCCCGAGGGGGCGCGGGTGAGCAGTACTTC; CDR3 protein: CAARGGAGEQYF
J gene: TRBJ1-5; D gene: -; V gene: TRBV19; clone size: -; CDR3 DNA: TGTGCCAGTAGTCAGGACAGTGTATATCAGCCCCAGCATTTT; CDR3 protein: CASSQDSVYQPQHF
J gene: TRBJ1-5; D gene: -; V gene: TRBV6-1; clone size: few; CDR3 DNA: TGTGCCAGCAGTGAAGCATCGGGGGTCGCCCAGCATTTT; CDR3 protein: CASSEASGVAQHF
J gene: TRBJ2-2; D gene: -; V gene: TRBV28; clone size: few; CDR3 DNA: TGTGCCAGCAGAGGCAGGATGGACGGGGAGCTGTTTTTT; CDR3 protein: CASRGRMDGELFF
J gene: TRBJ1-1; D gene: TRBD1; V gene: TRBV15; clone size: medium-sized; CDR3 DNA: TGTGCCACCAGCGAGGGGGGGACAGGGGGAACTGAAGCTTTCTTT; CDR3 protein: CATSEGGTGGTEAFF
J gene: TRBJ2-5; D gene: -; V gene: TRBV27; clone size: many; CDR3 DNA: TGTGCCAGCAGTCAGGACTTAGGGGAGACCCAGTACTTC; CDR3 protein: CASSQDLGETQYF
J gene: TRBJ1-1; D gene: -; V gene: TRBV29-1; clone size: -; CDR3 DNA: TGCAGCGTCCTCAGTCGCGTTTCGGGGGGGCAGACAGAAGCTTTCTTT; CDR3 protein: CSVLSRVSGGQTEAFF
J gene: TRBJ1-6; D gene: -; V gene: TRBV28; clone size: few; CDR3 DNA: TGTGCCAGCTTCCAGGACAGTAATTCACCCCTCCACTTT; CDR3 protein: CASFQDSNSPLHF
J gene: TRBJ1-2; D gene: TRBD1; V gene: TRBV30; clone size: -; CDR3 DNA: TGTGCCTGGGGTACAGGGGGTTATGGCTACACCTTC; CDR3 protein: CAWGTGGYGYTF
J gene: TRBJ2-1; D gene: -; V gene: TRBV7-3; clone size: -; CDR3 DNA: TGTGCCAGCAGTCCGACTAGGGGCGAGCAGTTCTTC; CDR3 protein: CASSPTRGEQFF
J gene: TRBJ2-7; D gene: -; V gene: TRBV6-1; clone size: -; CDR3 DNA: TGTGCCAGCACCGTTGAAAGCGAGCAGTACTTC; CDR3 protein: CASTVESEQYF